Listed here are 19 T cell receptor beta chains from one sample, sequenced in a study of T cell repertoires in cytomegalovirus infection. MiXCR, applied by TCRdb to the reads, yields one record per CDR3 protein. The table includes around 530,000 distinct CDR3 sequences, about 30% detected once. The sample taken for sequencing was PBMCs. Receptors originate from a human donor in good health (CMV status not recorded). Some clones in this sample may be carry-over from other donors' samples.

V usage is TRBV20-1 and J usage is TRBJ2-1; TRBD2 matches at 7 bases. This CDR3 comprises 14 residues. Losses at the gene ends were 6 bases for V and 3 bases for J; bases not matched to a gene: 8. The germline gives CDR1 DFQATT, CDR2 SNEGSKA (reference sequence). CDR3 protein: CSATYRGDYNEQFF. The CDR3 DNA sequence: TGCAGTGCCACGTATCGGGGGGACTACAATGAGCAGTTCTTC.

This clonotype showed up just a few times. The rearrangement links TRBV11-2 to TRBJ2-7; D gene uncertain. Germline V gene data show CDR1 as SGHAT and CDR2 as FQNNGV. The CDR3 is made up of 9 amino acids. This CDR3 is CASTFPPPV. CDR3 nucleotide sequence: TGTGCCAGCACCTTCCCGCCCCCCGTC.

This chain joins TRBV7-9 and TRBJ2-3; D gene unclear. V gave up 5 bases and J gave up 4 bases, with 10 bases separating them. Per germline, CDR1 SEHNR and CDR2 FQNEAQ (reference sequence). CDR3 length: 13 amino acids. CDR3 sequence (DNA): TGTGCCAGCAGCGCCCCGTTCGCAGATACGCAGTATTTT. It specifies CASSAPFADTQYF.

This clonotype was seen at least ten times. The genes are TRBV7-3 and TRBJ2-3, with 8 bases fitting TRBD2. Trimming at V came to 1 base and at J to 6 bases, leaving 3 bases not matched to a gene. Germline V gene data show CDR1 as SGHTA and CDR2 as FQGTGA. This CDR3 contains 14 residues. The CDR3 protein is CASSLKAGEDTQYF. Here the CDR3 DNA reads TGTGCCAGCAGCTTAAAAGCGGGAGAGGATACGCAGTATTTT.

V usage is TRBV11-2 and J usage is TRBJ2-4; tentatively, D is TRBD1 or TRBD2 (6 bases each). The CDR3 runs to 16 residues. The germline V and J ends were trimmed by 4 bases and 7 bases, with 20 bases remaining between them. The germline gives CDR1 SGHAT, CDR2 FQNNGV. The CDR3 coding sequence is TGTGCCAGCAGCTATACCTATCGGGGGCTGGGGAACATTCAGTACTTC. Its translation is CASSYTYRGLGNIQYF. The entire variable domain, with the rest obtained from reference TRBV11-2 and TRBJ2-4, is as follows: EAGVAQSPRYKIIEKRQSVAFWCNPISGHATLYWYQQILGQGPKLLIQFQNNGVVDDSQLPKDRFSAERLKGVDSTLKIQPAKLEDSAVYLCASSYTYRGLGNIQYFGAGTRLSVL.

This clonotype was detected ten times or more. The J gene is TRBJ2-1, the V gene TRBV7-2, with D unresolved. Between the trimmed V and J ends, which lost 2 bases and 4 bases, there was a span of 12 bases. The CDR3 has 15 residues. Per germline, CDR1 SGHTA and CDR2 FQGNSA. The DNA of the CDR3 is TGTGCCAGCAGCTTACTAATCGGAGCTTACAATGAGCAGTTCTTC. This sequence encodes CASSLLIGAYNEQFF.

This chain uses TRBV6-2 or TRBV6-3 with TRBJ2-1; D is possibly TRBD2 (6 bases). Trimming removed 2 bases at V and 8 bases at J, with 19 bases between. Per germline, CDR1 MNHEY and CDR2 SVGEGT. The CDR3 is 16 amino acids. The CDR3 DNA follows: TGTGCCAGCAGTTACGTGGGACCCGCCGGGGGAGATGAGCAGTTCTTC. It specifies CASSYVGPAGGDEQFF.

Only a few counts were recorded for this clonotype. The chain links TRBV19 to TRBJ1-1; D remains unclear. The CDR3 length is 15 residues. Trimming removed 6 bases from V and 6 bases from J, with 20 bases in between. Germline values: CDR1 LNHDA, CDR2 SQIVND (reference sequence). The CDR3 coding sequence is TGTGCCAGTAGGGGAGCCGAGGCGGGTAGAGCTGAAGCTTTCTTT. This encodes CASRGAEAGRAEAFF.

This chain connects TRBV30 to TRBJ2-2, with a tentative D call TRBD2 (6 bases). Germline V gene data show CDR1 as GTSNPN and CDR2 as SVGIG (reference sequence). CDR3 length: 15 amino acids. With 1 base removed from V and 2 bases from J, the gap between germline ends came to 11 bases. CDR3 loop: CAWSAVSGNTGELFF. CDR3 DNA sequence: TGTGCCTGGAGTGCCGTTAGCGGAAACACCGGGGAGCTGTTTTTT.

This clonotype turned up a few times. The chain combines TRBV19 with TRBJ2-6; 10 bases match TRBD1. J was trimmed by 2 bases and V by 10 bases; bases with no gene match: 11. The germline gives CDR1 LNHDA, CDR2 SQIVND (reference sequence). CDR3 length equals 17 residues. For the CDR3, the DNA is TGTGCCACCAAACGCGACAGGGGGCTAACTGGGGCCAACGTCCTGACTTTC. It encodes CATKRDRGLTGANVLTF. The variable domain in full, with the rest retrieved from reference TRBV19 and TRBJ2-6, is DGGITQSPKYLFRKEGQNVTLSCEQNLNHDAMYWYRQDPGQGLRLIYYSQIVNDFQKGDIAEGYSVSREKKESFPLTVTSAQKNPTAFYLCATKRDRGLTGANVLTFGAGSRLTVL.

At least ten counts were recorded for this clonotype. The chain employs TRBV7-2 and TRBJ2-3; 7 nucleotides agree with TRBD2. V was pared by 1 base and J by 1 base, with 8 bases of the junction left unmatched. This CDR3 is built from 17 residues. Germline V lookup: CDR1 SGHTA, CDR2 FQGNSA. The CDR3: CASSLVARGSGTDTQYF. CDR3 in DNA: TGTGCCAGCAGCTTAGTGGCTCGCGGGAGCGGCACAGATACGCAGTATTTT. The full variable domain, in which reference TRBV7-2 and TRBJ2-3 provide the parts outside the CDR3, is GAGVSQSPSNKVTEKGKDVELRCDPISGHTALYWYRQSLGQGLEFLIYFQGNSAPDKSGLPSDRFSAERTGGSVSTLTIQRTQQEDSAVYLCASSLVARGSGTDTQYFGPGTRLTVL.

In this sample, this clonotype turned up many times. The chain recombines TRBV12-3 or TRBV12-4 with TRBJ2-1; TRBD2 matches at 8 bases. This CDR3 is built from 15 residues. Trimming took 6 bases from V and 6 from J; bases not matched to a gene: 10. CDR3: CASRPGLARANEQFF. CDR3 nucleotide sequence: TGTGCCAGCAGACCCGGACTAGCAAGGGCCAATGAGCAGTTCTTC.

This clonotype was found a few times. The chain recombines TRBV2 with TRBJ2-1; D call uncertain. Germline V CDR1 and CDR2: SNHLY, FYNNEI. CDR3 length: 14 amino acids. The V end was cut by 2 bases, the J end by 2 bases, with 7 bases between. CDR3 in DNA: TGTGCCAGCAGTGAAAGGCGTGCCTACAATGAGCAGTTCTTC. Amino acid sequence: CASSERRAYNEQFF.

The chain links TRBV11-2 to TRBJ2-1; D is unclear. V was trimmed by 1 base and J by 1 base, leaving 14 bases between them. The CDR3 consists of 17 residues. The germline V gene encodes CDR1 SGHAT and CDR2 FQNNGV. Here the CDR3 DNA reads TGTGCCAGCAGCTTAGCCCCCAGGACGGTTTCCTACAATGAGCAGTTCTTC. It translates to CASSLAPRTVSYNEQFF.

This clonotype occurred many times. The rearrangement joins TRBV12-3 or TRBV12-4 to TRBJ1-5; weak D call: TRBD1 (5 bases). The CDR3 loop spans 16 amino acids. V shed 2 bases and J shed 2 bases, with 13 bases lying between them. The CDR3: CASSLSAGRGNQPQHF. DNA of the CDR3: TGTGCCAGCAGTTTATCAGCAGGGAGAGGCAATCAGCCCCAGCATTTT.

The chain recombines TRBV4-2 with TRBJ2-7, with a tentative D call TRBD2 (6 bases). CDR1 is LGHNA and CDR2 is YNFKEQ in the germline V gene. CDR3 size: 16 residues. The ends were cut back, 0 bases at V and 3 bases at J, with 15 bases in the middle. CDR3 bases: TGTGCCAGCAGCCAAGAAGTTAGCGGAGGGGACTACGAGCAGTACTTC. Translating gives CASSQEVSGGDYEQYF.

This clonotype occurred a few times. The chain uses TRBV12-3 or TRBV12-4 and TRBJ2-3, with unresolved D. The V gene lost 0 bases and the J gene lost 4 bases, with 8 bases spanning the gap. The CDR3 consists of 14 residues. Here the CDR3 reads CASSLALVADTQYF. Written as DNA, the CDR3 is TGTGCCAGCAGTTTAGCGCTGGTAGCAGATACGCAGTATTTT.

In this sample, this clonotype turned up a few times. This chain uses TRBV4-1 with TRBJ2-5, with TRBD1 as a possible D gene (6 bases). The CDR3 has 19 residues. Germline CDR1 reads MGHRA; CDR2 reads YSYEKL. The V end was cut by 1 base, the J end by 0 bases, with 21 bases between. CDR3 in DNA: TGCGCCAGCAGCCAAGGTAGTTGGGTCAGGGGCGAGGACCAAGAGACCCAGTACTTC. Amino acids: CASSQGSWVRGEDQETQYF.

This clonotype has only a few counts. The rearrangement links TRBV7-3 to TRBJ2-1; 15 bases line up with TRBD2. Germline V CDR1 and CDR2: SGHTA, FQGTGA. V dropped 4 bases and J dropped 13; count of bases not matched to a gene: 5. This CDR3 comprises 14 residues. CDR3 in DNA: TGTGCCAGCAGCTCCGGACTAGCGGGAGGGGGCCAGTTCTTC. Its protein product is CASSSGLAGGGQFF.